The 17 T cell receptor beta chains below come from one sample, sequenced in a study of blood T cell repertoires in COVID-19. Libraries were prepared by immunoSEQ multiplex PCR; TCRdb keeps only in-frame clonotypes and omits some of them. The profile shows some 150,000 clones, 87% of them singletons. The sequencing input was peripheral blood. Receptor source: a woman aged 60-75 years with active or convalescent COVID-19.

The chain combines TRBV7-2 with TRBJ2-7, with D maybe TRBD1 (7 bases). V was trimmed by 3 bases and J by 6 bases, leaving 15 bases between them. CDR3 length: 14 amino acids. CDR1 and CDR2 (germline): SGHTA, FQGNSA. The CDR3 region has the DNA TGTGCCAGCAGCTTTTTGGAGGGGGCTTTCGAGCAGTACTTC. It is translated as CASSFLEGAFEQYF.

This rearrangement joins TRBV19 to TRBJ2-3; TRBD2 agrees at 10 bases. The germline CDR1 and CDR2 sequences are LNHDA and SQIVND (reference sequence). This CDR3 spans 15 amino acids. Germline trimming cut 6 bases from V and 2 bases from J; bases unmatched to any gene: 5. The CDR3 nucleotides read TGTGCCAGTAGCAGGACTAGCGGCCTCACAGATACGCAGTATTTT. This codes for CASSRTSGLTDTQYF.

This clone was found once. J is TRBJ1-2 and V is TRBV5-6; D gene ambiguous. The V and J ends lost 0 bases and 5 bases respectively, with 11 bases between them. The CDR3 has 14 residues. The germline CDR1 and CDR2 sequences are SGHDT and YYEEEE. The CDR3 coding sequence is TGTGCCAGCAGCTTGGTATCCTCCGGGTATGGCTACACCTTC. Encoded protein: CASSLVSSGYGYTF.

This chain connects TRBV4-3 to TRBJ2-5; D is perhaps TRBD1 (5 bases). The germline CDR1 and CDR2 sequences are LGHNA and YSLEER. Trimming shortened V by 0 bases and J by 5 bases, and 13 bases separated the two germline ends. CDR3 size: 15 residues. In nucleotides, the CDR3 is TGCGCCAGCAGCCAAGATTTTGCAGGGTCGGAGACCCAGTACTTC. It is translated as CASSQDFAGSETQYF.

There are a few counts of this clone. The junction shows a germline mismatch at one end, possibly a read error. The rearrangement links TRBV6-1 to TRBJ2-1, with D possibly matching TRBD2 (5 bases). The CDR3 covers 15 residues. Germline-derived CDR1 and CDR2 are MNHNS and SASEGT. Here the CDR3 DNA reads TGTGCCAGCATTGAAGCGGTGAGCTCCTACAATGAGCAGTTCTTC. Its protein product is CASIEAVSSYNEQFF.

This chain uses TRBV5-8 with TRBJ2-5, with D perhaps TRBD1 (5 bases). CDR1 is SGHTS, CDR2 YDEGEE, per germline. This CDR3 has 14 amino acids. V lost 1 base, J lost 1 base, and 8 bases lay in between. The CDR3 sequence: CASSLFQGQETQYF. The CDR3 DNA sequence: TGTGCCAGCAGCTTGTTTCAGGGCCAAGAGACCCAGTACTTC.

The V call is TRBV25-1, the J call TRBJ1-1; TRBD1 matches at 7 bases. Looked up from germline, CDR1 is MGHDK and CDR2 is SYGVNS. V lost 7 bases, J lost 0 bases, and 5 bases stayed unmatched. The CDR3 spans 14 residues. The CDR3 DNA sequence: TGTGCCAGCATTTCGACAGGGCTGAACACTGAAGCTTTCTTT. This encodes CASISTGLNTEAFF.

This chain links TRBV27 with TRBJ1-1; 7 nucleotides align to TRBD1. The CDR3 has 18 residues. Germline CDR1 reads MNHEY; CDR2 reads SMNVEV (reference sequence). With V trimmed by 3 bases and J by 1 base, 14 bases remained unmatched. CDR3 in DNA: TGTGCCAGCAGTTTCAAAGGGGGGTTGGGACAGTCGAACACTGAAGCTTTCTTT. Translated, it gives CASSFKGGLGQSNTEAFF.

CDR3 in DNA: TGTGCCAGCTCATCGCGACAGGGTGGCGAGGAAAAACTGTTTTTT. As protein: CASSSRQGGEEKLFF. This chain links TRBV18 with TRBJ1-4; the match to TRBD1 covers 7 bases. Germline V gives CDR1 KGHSH, CDR2 LQKENI. This CDR3 has 15 amino acids. Trimming at V came to 5 bases and at J to 8 bases, leaving 11 bases not matched to a gene.

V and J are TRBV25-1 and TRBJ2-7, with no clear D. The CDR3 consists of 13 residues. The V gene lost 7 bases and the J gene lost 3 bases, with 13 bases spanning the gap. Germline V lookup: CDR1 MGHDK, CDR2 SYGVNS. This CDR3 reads CASTDRGHYEQYF. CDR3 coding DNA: TGTGCCAGCACGGATCGAGGCCACTACGAGCAGTACTTC.

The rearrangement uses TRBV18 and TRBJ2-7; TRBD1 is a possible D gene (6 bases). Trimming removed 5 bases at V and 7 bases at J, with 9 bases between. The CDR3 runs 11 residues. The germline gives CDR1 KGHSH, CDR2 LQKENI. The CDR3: CASSVGTEQYF. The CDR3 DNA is TGTGCCAGCTCAGTCGGGACAGAGCAGTACTTC.

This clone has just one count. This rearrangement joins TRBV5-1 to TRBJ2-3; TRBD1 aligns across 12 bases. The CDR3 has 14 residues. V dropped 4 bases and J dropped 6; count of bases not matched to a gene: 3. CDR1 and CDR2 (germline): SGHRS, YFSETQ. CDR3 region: CASSPGTGGDTQYF. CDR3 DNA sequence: TGCGCCAGCAGCCCAGGGACAGGGGGCGATACGCAGTATTTT.

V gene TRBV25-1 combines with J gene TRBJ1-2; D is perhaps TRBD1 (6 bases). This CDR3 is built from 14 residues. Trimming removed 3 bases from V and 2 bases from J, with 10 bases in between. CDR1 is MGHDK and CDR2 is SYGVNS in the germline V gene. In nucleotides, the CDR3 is TGTGCCAGCAGTGAGTATGGACAGAACTATGGCTACACCTTC. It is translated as CASSEYGQNYGYTF.

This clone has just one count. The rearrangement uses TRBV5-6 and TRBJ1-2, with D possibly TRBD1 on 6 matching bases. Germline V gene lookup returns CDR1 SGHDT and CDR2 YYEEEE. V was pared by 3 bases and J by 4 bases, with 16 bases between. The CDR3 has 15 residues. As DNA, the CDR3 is TGTGCCAGCAGCTGGGGGACATTAACGGGCTATGGCTACACCTTC. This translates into CASSWGTLTGYGYTF.

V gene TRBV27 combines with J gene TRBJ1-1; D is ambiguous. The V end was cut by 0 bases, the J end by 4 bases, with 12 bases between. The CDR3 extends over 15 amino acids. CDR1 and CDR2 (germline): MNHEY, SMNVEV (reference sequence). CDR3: CASSLSRALGTEAFF. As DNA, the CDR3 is TGTGCCAGCAGTTTATCGAGGGCTTTGGGCACTGAAGCTTTCTTT.

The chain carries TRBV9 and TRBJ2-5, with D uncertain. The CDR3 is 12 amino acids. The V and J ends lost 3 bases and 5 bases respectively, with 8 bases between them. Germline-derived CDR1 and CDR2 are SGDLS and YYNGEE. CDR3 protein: CASSGAFETQYF. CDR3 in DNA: TGTGCCAGCAGCGGCGCTTTTGAGACCCAGTACTTC.

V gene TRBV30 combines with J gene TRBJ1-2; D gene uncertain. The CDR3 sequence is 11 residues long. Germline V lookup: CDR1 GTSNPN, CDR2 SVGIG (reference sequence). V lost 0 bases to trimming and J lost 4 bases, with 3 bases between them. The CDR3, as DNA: TGTGCCTGGAGTGTCCGCTATGGCTACACCTTC. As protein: CAWSVRYGYTF.